This is a list of T cell receptor beta chains from one sample in a study of beta chain features in type 1 diabetes. Produced via immunoSEQ multiplex PCR; TCRdb's table is partial and in-frame only. The profile covers 970,000 or so clones, with around a sixth appearing a single time and roughly 0.025% taken by the ten largest. Sequenced material: naive CD4+ T cells from blood. The receptor source for this set is a woman aged 18-29 years in good health. CDR3s include the opening cysteine and the closing phenylalanine or tryptophan. D genes are given only for firm matches. Size values are once, few and many counts, or a class for expanded clones, and some rows have none.

clone size	V gene	J gene	CDR3 length	D gene	CDR3 DNA	CDR3 protein
.	TRBV6-5	TRBJ2-5	16	TRBD2	TGTGCCAGCAGTTACTCGGCGGGAGGGGGCCCGGGGACCCAGTACTTC	CASSYSAGGGPGTQYF
few	TRBV18	TRBJ1-2	13	.	TGTGCCAGCTCACCACCGTCAGCTTATGGCTACACCTTC	CASSPPSAYGYTF
few	TRBV18	TRBJ2-6	18	TRBD1	TGTGCCAGCTCACCGTACCCCGGGACAGGGCTCGGGGCCAACGTCCTGACTTTC	CASSPYPGTGLGANVLTF
.	TRBV7-7	TRBJ2-1	14	.	TGTGCTAGCAGCTTAGAGGGGCGCTACAATGAGCAGTTCTTC	CASSLEGRYNEQFF
few	TRBV5-1	TRBJ1-2	14	.	TGCGCCAGCAGCTTGAGGTTCCCTCAATCGGACTACACCTTC	CASSLRFPQSDYTF
few	TRBV5-1	TRBJ2-5	18	TRBD2	TGCGCCAGCAGCTTGATATCAGTGCGGGGGAAGAGGCAAGAGACCCAGTACTTC	CASSLISVRGKRQETQYF
few	TRBV28	TRBJ2-7	17	.	TGTGCCAGCAGTTTGGGGGGTCTAGCGTTATACTCCTACGAGCAGTACTTC	CASSLGGLALYSYEQYF
.	TRBV6-1	TRBJ2-3	18	.	TGTGCCAGCAGTGAAATCGGGGCCAGTTCCTCTAGCACAGATACGCAGTATTTT	CASSEIGASSSSTDTQYF
.	TRBV27	TRBJ2-7	14	.	TGTGCCAGCAGTTTAGACGGGGCGCGAAACGAGCAGTACTTC	CASSLDGARNEQYF
few	TRBV5-1	TRBJ2-5	16	TRBD2	TGCGCCAGCAGCTCCCTAACTAGCGGGAGTTCGGAGACCCAGTACTTC	CASSSLTSGSSETQYF
once	TRBV7-3	TRBJ2-5	17	.	TGTGCCAGCAGCTTAAAGGGCGGTAGTCTTTCCCAAGAGACCCAGTACTTC	CASSLKGGSLSQETQYF
.	TRBV7-2	TRBJ2-1	15	.	TGTGCCAGCAGCCTGACCACGAGCAGTTACAATGAGCAGTTCTTC	CASSLTTSSYNEQFF
.	TRBV28	TRBJ1-5	12	.	TGTGCCAGCAGTTCCCCAGATCAGCCCCAGCATTTT	CASSSPDQPQHF
many	TRBV21-1	TRBJ2-1	15	.	TGTGCCAGCAAACTGGGACATGGGGTCACGCATGAGCAGTTCTTC	CASKLGHGVTHEQFF
.	TRBV28	TRBJ2-7	12	TRBD2	TGTGCCAGCAGTCATGGACTAGTCGAGCAGTACTTC	CASSHGLVEQYF
.	TRBV28	TRBJ2-3	12	.	TGTGCCAGCACGCGCGGAACAGATACGCAGTATTTT	CASTRGTDTQYF
.	TRBV7-2	TRBJ2-1	13	TRBD2	TGTGCCAGCAGTTCAAGCGGGAGAGTTGAGCAGTTCTTC	CASSSSGRVEQFF
.	TRBV7-9	TRBJ1-4	14	.	TGTGCCAGCCATACGTCAGGGTATGGGGAAAAACTGTTTTTT	CASHTSGYGEKLFF
.	TRBV18	TRBJ1-2	14	.	TGTGCCAGCTCACCCCCGGGTCAGGAGCTGTCCTACACCTTC	CASSPPGQELSYTF
.	TRBV2	TRBJ2-5	15	TRBD2	TGTGCCAGCAGTGAGTCGGGACTAGCGGAAGAGACCCAGTACTTC	CASSESGLAEETQYF
.	TRBV6-5	TRBJ2-2	16	TRBD2	TGTGCCAGCAGTTACTCCTGGACTAGCCATGCCGGGGAGCTGTTTTTT	CASSYSWTSHAGELFF
few	TRBV28	TRBJ2-7	14	.	TGTGCCAGCAGTTTAGGGGGGTTCGGCTACGAGCAGTACTTC	CASSLGGFGYEQYF
.	TRBV7-9	TRBJ2-7	15	TRBD2	TGTGCCAGCAGCCGAGCGGGAGGTAGCTCCTACGAGCAGTACTTC	CASSRAGGSSYEQYF
.	TRBV28	TRBJ2-1	11	.	TGTGCCAGCAGGAGTGACAATGAGCAGTTCTTC	CASRSDNEQFF
.	TRBV6-6	TRBJ2-1	16	.	TGTGCCAGCAGTTACTCTGGCGGGACTGGCGACAATGAGCAGTTCTTC	CASSYSGGTGDNEQFF
.	TRBV13	TRBJ2-1	12	.	TGTGCCAGCAGCTTAGAGGGGCCTGAGCAGTTCTTC	CASSLEGPEQFF
.	TRBV28	TRBJ2-5	14	TRBD1	TGTGCCAGCAGCTCGGGACAGGGAAGTGAGACCCAGTACTTC	CASSSGQGSETQYF
.	TRBV5-4	TRBJ2-2	16	TRBD2	TGTGCCAGCAGCTTCGGGACTAGCGGGAGCACCGGGGAGCTGTTTTTT	CASSFGTSGSTGELFF
.	TRBV18	TRBJ2-7	13	.	TGTGCCAGCAACCGGGACCGACAATACGAGCAGTACTTC	CASNRDRQYEQYF
.	TRBV6-1	TRBJ1-1	17	.	TGTGCCAGCAGTGGTGTTGTAGCCCCCAGGGGTGGAGTAGAAGCTTTCTTT	CASSGVVAPRGGVEAFF
.	TRBV2	TRBJ2-7	13	.	TGTGCCAGCAGTGAGTTTCGCGACTACGAGCAGTACTTC	CASSEFRDYEQYF
.	TRBV15	TRBJ2-7	16	TRBD2	TGTGCCACCAGCAGGGGTGGGACTAGCGGAACCTACGAGCAGTACTTC	CATSRGGTSGTYEQYF
few	TRBV11-2	TRBJ1-3	15	.	TGTGCCAGCAGCTTAGTCGGCGGGAGTGGAAACACCATATATTTT	CASSLVGGSGNTIYF
few	TRBV28	TRBJ2-7	15	.	TGTGCCAGCAGCCCCGGCGGGGTAAAACGCTACGAGCAGTACTTC	CASSPGGVKRYEQYF
.	TRBV19	TRBJ1-1	15	TRBD1	TGTGCCAGTCGGGACAGGCACTTCATGAACACTGAAGCTTTCTTT	CASRDRHFMNTEAFF
few	TRBV6-1	TRBJ2-5	14	.	TGTGCCAGCAGTTTGCGGGACTCTCAAGAGACCCAGTACTTC	CASSLRDSQETQYF
few	TRBV15	TRBJ1-1	15	.	TGTGCCACCAGCGAGGGGAGGGGGGTGCCCACTGAAGCTTTCTTT	CATSEGRGVPTEAFF